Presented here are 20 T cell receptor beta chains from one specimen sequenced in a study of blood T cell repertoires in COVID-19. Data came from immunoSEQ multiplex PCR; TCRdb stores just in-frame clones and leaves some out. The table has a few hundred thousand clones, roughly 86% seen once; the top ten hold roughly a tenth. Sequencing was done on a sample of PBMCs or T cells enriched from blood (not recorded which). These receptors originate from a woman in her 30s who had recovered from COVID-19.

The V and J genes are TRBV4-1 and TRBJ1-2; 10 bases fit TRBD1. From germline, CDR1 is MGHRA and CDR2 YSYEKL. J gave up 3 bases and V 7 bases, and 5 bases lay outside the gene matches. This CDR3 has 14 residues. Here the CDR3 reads CASTGQGGDYGYTF. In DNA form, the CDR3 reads TGCGCCAGCACTGGACAGGGGGGAGACTATGGCTACACCTTC.

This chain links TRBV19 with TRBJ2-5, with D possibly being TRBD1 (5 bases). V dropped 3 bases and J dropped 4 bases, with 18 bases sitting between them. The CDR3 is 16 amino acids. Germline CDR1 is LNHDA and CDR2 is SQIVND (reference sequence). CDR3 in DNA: TGTGCCAGTAGTATGTTTGGTCCAGGGTCGGGAGAGACCCAGTACTTC. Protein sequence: CASSMFGPGSGETQYF.

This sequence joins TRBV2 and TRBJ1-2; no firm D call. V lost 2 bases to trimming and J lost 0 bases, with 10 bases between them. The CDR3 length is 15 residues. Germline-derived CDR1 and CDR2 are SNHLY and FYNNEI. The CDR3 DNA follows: TGTGCCAGCAGTGAATGGCGCGGTACTAACTATGGCTACACCTTC. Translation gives CASSEWRGTNYGYTF.

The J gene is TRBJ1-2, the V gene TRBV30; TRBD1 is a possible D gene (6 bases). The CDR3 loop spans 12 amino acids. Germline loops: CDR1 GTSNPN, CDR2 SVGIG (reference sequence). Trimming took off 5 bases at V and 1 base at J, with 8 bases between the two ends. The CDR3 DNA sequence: TGTGCCTGGGGGGACATTAACTATGGCTACACCTTC. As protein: CAWGDINYGYTF.

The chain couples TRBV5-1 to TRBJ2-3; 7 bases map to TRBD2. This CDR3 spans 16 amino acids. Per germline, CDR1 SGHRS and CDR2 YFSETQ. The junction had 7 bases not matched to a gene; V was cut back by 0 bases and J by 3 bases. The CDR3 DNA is TGCGCCAGCAGCTTGGCGGCGGGAGTGGGGACAGATACGCAGTATTTT. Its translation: CASSLAAGVGTDTQYF.

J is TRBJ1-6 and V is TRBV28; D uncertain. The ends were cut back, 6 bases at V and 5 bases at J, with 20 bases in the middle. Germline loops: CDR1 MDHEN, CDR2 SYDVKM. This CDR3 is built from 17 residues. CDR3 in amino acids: CASSKNLGSDHNSPLHF. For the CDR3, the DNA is TGTGCCAGCAGCAAAAACCTGGGGAGCGACCATAATTCACCCCTCCACTTT.

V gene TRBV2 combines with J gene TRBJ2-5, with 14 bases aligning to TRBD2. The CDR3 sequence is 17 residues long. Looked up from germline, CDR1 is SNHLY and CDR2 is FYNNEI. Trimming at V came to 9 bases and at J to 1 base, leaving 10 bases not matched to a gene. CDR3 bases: TGTGCCAGGACGGGACTAGCGGGAGAACGTCCCCAAGAGACCCAGTACTTC. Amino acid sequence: CARTGLAGERPQETQYF.

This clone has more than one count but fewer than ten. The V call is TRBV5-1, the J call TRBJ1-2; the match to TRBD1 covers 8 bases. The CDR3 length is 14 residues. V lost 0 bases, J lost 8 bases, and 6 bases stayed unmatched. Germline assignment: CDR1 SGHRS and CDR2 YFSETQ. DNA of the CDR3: TGCGCCAGCAGCTTGGGGGGGACAGGAGGCGGCTACACCTTC. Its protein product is CASSLGGTGGGYTF.

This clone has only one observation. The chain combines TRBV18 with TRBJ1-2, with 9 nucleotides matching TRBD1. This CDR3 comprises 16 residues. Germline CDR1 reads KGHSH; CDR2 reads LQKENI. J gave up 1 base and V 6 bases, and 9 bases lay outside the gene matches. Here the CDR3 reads CASSPTMDRGNYGYTF. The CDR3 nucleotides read TGTGCCAGCTCCCCAACCATGGACAGGGGTAACTATGGCTACACCTTC.

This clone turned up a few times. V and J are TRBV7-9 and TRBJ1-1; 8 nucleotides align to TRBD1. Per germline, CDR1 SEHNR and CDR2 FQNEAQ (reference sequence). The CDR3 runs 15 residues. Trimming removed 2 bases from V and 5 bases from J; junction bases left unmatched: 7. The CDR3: CASSLIGQGGTEAFF. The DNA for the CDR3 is TGTGCCAGCAGCTTAATTGGACAGGGCGGAACTGAAGCTTTCTTT.

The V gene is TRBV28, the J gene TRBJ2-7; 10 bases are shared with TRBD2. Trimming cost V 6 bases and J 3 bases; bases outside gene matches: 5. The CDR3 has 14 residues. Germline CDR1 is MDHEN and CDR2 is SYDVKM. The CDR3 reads CASRHGLAVYEQYF. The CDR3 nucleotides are TGTGCCAGCAGGCATGGACTAGCGGTCTACGAGCAGTACTTC.

CDR3 protein: CASSQDQVANEKLFF. Written as DNA, the CDR3 is TGTGCCAGCAGCCAAGATCAGGTGGCTAATGAAAAACTGTTTTTT. The chain joins TRBV3-1 (or the pseudogene TRBV3-2) to TRBJ1-4; D unresolved. Trimming cost V 0 bases and J 3 bases, with 8 bases left between them. This CDR3 spans 15 amino acids. Germline V gives CDR1 LGHDT, CDR2 YNNKEL (reference sequence).

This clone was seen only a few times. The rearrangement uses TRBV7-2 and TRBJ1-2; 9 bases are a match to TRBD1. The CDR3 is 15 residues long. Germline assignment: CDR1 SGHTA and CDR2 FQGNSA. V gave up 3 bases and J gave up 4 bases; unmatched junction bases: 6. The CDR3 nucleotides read TGTGCCAGCAGCTTGGAGGGACAGGGCGCCTATGGCTACACCTTC. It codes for CASSLEGQGAYGYTF.

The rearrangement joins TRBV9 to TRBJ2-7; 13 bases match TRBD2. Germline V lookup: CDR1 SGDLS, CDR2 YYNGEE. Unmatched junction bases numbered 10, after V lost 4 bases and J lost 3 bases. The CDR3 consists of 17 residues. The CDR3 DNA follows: TGTGCCAGCAGCCCCCAAAGGACTAGCGGGAGAATCTACGAGCAGTACTTC. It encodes CASSPQRTSGRIYEQYF.

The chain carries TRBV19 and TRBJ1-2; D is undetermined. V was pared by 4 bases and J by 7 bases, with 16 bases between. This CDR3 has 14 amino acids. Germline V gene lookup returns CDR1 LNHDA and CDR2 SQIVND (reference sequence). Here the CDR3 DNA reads TGTGCCAGTAGTACGGGCAGAGGGTTTTTTGGCTACACCTTC. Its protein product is CASSTGRGFFGYTF.

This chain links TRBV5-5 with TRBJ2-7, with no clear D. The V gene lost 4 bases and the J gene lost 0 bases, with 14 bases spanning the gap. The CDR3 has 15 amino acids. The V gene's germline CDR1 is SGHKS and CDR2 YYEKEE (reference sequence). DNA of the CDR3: TGTGCCAGCAGCCGTTATGACACCTTCTCCTACGAGCAGTACTTC. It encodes CASSRYDTFSYEQYF.

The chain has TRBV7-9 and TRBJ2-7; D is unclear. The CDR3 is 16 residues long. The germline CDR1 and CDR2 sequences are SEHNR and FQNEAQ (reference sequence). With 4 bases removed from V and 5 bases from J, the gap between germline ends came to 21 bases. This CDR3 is CASSSIPMSGRDEQYF. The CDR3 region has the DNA TGTGCCAGCAGCTCTATTCCTATGTCTGGGCGAGACGAGCAGTACTTC.

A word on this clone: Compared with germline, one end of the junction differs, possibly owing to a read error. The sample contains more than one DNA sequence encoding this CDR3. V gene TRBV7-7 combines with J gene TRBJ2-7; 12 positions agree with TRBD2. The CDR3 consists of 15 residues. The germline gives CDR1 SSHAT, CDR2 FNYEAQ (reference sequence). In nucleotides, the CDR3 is TGTGCTAGCAGCTTAGGGACTAGCGGGTCGTACGAGCAGTACTTC. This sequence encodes CASSLGTSGSYEQYF.

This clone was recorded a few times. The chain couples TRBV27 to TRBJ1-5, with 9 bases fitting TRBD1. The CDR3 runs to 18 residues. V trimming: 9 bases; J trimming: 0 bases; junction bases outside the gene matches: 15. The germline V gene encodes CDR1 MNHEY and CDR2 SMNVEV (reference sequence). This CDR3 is CASVQGAPPHYSNQPQHF. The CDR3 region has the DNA TGTGCCAGTGTACAGGGGGCTCCACCCCATTATAGCAATCAGCCCCAGCATTTT.

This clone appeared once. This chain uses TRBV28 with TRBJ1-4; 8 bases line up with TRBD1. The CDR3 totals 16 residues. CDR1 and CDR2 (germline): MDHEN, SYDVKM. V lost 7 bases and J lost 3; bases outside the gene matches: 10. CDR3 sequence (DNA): TGTGCCAGCACACTTAGCAGGGGGCGTGCTAATGAAAAACTGTTTTTT. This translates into CASTLSRGRANEKLFF.